Listed here are 7 T cell receptor beta chains from one sample, sequenced in a study of shared clonotypes between healthy human individuals (dated by TCRdb to 2020 to 2021). The library was made by the immunoSEQ multiplex PCR assay. TCRdb provides this immuneACCESS table in a form limited to in-frame rearrangements. Some clones are lacking; in checked studies, under half of them reflect an unresolved V gene, and why the rest are absent is not known. A total of more than 1 million clones appear in this sample, about 84% of them only once. The ten most abundant clones make up approximately 0.5% of the sample. Sequenced material: memory CD4+ T cells from PBMCs. Reading the label with the study, this specimen's cell subset or site is: CD45RA-negative fraction. The receptors shown here come from a man aged 18 to 30 in good health. Some clones in this sample may be carry-over from other donors' samples.

The rearrangement links TRBV27 to TRBJ1-1; unclear D gene. The CDR3 sequence is 13 residues long. Germline V gene lookup returns CDR1 MNHEY and CDR2 SMNVEV (reference sequence). Trimming removed 3 bases at V and 7 bases at J, with 12 bases between. The DNA for the CDR3 is TGTGCCAGCAGTTTGAGCTTCTTCGGTGAAGCTTTCTTT. Translation: CASSLSFFGEAFF.

The chain has TRBV18 and TRBJ2-3; D gene unclear. Germline V lookup: CDR1 KGHSH, CDR2 LQKENI. The V and J ends lost 3 bases and 3 bases respectively, with 10 bases between them. The length of the CDR3 is 14 residues. Written as DNA, the CDR3 is TGTGCCAGCTCACCGGGCAGGATTACAGATACGCAGTATTTT. As protein: CASSPGRITDTQYF.

The chain employs TRBV7-9 and TRBJ2-3; D may match TRBD1 or TRBD2 (5 bases each). Between the trimmed V and J ends, which lost 1 base and 6 bases, there was a span of 11 bases. The CDR3 extends over 14 amino acids. CDR1 and CDR2 (germline): SEHNR, FQNEAQ (reference sequence). CDR3 protein: CASSLEGRDDTQYF. For the CDR3, the DNA is TGTGCCAGCAGCTTAGAAGGTCGGGACGATACGCAGTATTTT.

This clone occurred a few times. CDR3 coding DNA: TGTGCCAGTTTCCGGATGAGAACTGGTGGCTACACCTTC. Its protein is CASFRMRTGGYTF. V gene TRBV2 combines with J gene TRBJ1-2; D call uncertain. Trimming shortened V by 9 bases and J by 7 bases, and 18 bases separated the two germline ends. CDR3 size: 13 residues. The V gene's germline CDR1 is SNHLY and CDR2 FYNNEI.

The CDR3 reads CAWSAGTGYGYTF. Written as DNA, the CDR3 is TGTGCCTGGAGTGCGGGGACAGGGTATGGCTACACCTTC. The chain recombines TRBV30 with TRBJ1-2; 9 nucleotides match TRBD1. The CDR3 has 13 amino acids. Germline CDR1 and CDR2: GTSNPN and SVGIG (reference sequence). V lost 1 base and J lost 5; bases outside the gene matches: 2.

This clone was seen a few times. V usage is TRBV15 and J usage is TRBJ1-5; D gene ambiguous. V was pared by 4 bases and J by 4 bases, with 17 bases between. Looked up from germline, CDR1 is LNHNV and CDR2 is YYDKDF (reference sequence). The CDR3 spans 16 residues. The CDR3 reads CATSTNPRAGNQPQHF. CDR3 in DNA: TGTGCCACCAGCACCAATCCCCGGGCAGGAAATCAGCCCCAGCATTTT.

This clone appeared a few times. This same CDR3 is encoded by further DNA sequences in the sample. The gene calls are TRBV30 and TRBJ1-1; D not resolved. V lost 6 bases and J 6 bases, leaving 11 bases between the germline ends. CDR1 and CDR2 from the germline V gene are GTSNPN and SVGIG (reference sequence). The CDR3 runs 11 residues. The DNA for the CDR3 is TGTGCCTGCCTCCGACTCGCTGAAGCTTTCTTT. It yields the protein CACLRLAEAFF.